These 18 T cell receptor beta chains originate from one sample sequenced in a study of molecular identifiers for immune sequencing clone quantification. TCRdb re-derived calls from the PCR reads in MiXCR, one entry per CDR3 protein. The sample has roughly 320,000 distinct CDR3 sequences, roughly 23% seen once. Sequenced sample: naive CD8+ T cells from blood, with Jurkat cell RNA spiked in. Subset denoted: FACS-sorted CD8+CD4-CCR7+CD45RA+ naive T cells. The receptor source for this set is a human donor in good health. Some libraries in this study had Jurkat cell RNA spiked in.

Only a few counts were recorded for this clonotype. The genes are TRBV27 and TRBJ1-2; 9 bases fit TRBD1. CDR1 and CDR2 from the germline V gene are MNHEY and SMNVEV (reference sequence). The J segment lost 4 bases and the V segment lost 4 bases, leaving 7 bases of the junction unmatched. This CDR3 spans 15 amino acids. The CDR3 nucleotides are TGTGCCAGCAGTTACACAGGGGGCATGGGCTATGGCTACACCTTC. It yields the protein CASSYTGGMGYGYTF.

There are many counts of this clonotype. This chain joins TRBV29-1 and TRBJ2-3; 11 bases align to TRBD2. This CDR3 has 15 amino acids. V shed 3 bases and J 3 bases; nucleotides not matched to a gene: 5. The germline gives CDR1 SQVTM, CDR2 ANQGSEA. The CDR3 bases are TGCAGCGTTGATAGCGGGGGGGCGGGTACAGATACGCAGTATTTT. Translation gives CSVDSGGAGTDTQYF.

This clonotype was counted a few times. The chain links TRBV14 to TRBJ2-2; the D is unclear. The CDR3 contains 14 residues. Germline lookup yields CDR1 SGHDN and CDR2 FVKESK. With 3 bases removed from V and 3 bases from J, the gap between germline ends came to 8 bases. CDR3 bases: TGTGCCAGCAGCCACCCCAGGTACACCGGGGAGCTGTTTTTT. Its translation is CASSHPRYTGELFF.

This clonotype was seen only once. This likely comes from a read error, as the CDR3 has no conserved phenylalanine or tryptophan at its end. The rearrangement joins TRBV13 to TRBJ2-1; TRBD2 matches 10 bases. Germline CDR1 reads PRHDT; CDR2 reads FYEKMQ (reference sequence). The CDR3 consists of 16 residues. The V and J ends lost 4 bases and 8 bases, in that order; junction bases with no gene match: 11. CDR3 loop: CASSSSGTSVGDEQFL. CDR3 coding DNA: TGTGCCAGCAGCTCCTCCGGGACTAGCGTAGGGGATGAGCAGTTCCTC.

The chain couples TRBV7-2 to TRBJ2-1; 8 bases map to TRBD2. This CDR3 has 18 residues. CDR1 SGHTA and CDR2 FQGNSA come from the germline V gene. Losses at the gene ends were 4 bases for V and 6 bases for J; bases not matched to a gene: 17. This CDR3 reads CASSSRRGGRETRNEQFF. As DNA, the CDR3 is TGTGCCAGCAGCTCGCGCCGGGGGGGCAGGGAGACTCGCAATGAGCAGTTCTTC.

The CDR3: CASSSPGRGGGYEQYF. The CDR3 DNA reads TGTGCCAGCAGCTCACCCGGCCGGGGTGGGGGGTACGAGCAGTACTTC. The chain combines TRBV13 with TRBJ2-7, with a weak D call TRBD2 (6 bases). Trimming removed 4 bases from V and 4 bases from J, with 20 bases in between. Germline loops: CDR1 PRHDT, CDR2 FYEKMQ (reference sequence). This CDR3 has 16 residues.

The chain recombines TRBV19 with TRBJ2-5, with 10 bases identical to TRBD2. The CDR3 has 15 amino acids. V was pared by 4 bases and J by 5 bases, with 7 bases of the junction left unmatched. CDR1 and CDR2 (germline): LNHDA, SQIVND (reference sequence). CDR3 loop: CASSTLAGVSETQYF. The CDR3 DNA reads TGTGCCAGTAGTACTCTAGCGGGAGTCTCGGAGACCCAGTACTTC.

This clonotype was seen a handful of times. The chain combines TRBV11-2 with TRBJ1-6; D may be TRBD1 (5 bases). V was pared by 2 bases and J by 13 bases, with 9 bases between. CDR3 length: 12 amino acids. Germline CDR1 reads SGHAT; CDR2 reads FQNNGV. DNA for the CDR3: TGTGCCAGCAGCTTACAGGGATTTCCCCTCCACTTT. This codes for CASSLQGFPLHF.

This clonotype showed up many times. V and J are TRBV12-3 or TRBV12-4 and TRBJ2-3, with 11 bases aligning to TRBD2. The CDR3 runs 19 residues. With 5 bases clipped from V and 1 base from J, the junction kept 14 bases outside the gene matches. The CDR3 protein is CASSHLGASGGNGTDTQYF. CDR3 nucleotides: TGTGCCAGCAGTCATTTAGGGGCTAGCGGGGGGAACGGCACAGATACGCAGTATTTT.

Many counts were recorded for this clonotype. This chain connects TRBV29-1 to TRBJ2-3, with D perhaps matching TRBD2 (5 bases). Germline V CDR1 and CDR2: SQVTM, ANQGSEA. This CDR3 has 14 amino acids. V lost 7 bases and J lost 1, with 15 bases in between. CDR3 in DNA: TGCAGCGCGCCGGACTTACGAGGCACAGATACGCAGTATTTT. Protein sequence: CSAPDLRGTDTQYF.

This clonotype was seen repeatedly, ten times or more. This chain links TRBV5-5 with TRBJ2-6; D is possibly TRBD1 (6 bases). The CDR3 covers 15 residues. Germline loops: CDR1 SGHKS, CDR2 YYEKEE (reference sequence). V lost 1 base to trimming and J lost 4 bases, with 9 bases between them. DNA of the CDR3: TGTGCCAGCAGCTTGAGTGGACAGGGGGCCAACGTCCTGACTTTC. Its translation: CASSLSGQGANVLTF.

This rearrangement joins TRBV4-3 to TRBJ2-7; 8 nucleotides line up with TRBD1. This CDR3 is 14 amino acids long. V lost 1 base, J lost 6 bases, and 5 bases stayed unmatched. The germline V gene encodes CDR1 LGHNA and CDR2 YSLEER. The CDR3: CASSQGVTGAEQYF. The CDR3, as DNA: TGCGCCAGCAGCCAAGGCGTGACAGGGGCCGAGCAGTACTTC.

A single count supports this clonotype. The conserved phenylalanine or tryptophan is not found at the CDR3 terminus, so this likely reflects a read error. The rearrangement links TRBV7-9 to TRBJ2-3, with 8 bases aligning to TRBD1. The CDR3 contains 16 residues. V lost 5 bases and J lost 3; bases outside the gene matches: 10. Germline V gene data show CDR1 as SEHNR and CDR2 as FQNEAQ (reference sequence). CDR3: CASSPPSGGPTDTQYS. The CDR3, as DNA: TGTGCCAGCAGCCCTCCGTCAGGGGGCCCGACAGATACGCAGTATTCT.

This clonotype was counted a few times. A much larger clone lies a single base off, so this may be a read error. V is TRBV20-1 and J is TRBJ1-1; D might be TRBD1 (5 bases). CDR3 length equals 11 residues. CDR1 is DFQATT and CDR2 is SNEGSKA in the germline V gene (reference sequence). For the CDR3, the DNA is TGCAGTGCTAGAGGGGGGACTGGAGCTTTCTTT. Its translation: CSARGGTGAFF.

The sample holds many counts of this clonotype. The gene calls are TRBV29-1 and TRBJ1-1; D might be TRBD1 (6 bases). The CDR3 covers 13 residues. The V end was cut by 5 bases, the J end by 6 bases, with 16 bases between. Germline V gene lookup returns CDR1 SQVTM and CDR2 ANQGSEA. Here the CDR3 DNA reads TGCAGCGTTAAAACGACAGGTCGCCCTGAAGCTTTCTTT. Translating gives CSVKTTGRPEAFF.

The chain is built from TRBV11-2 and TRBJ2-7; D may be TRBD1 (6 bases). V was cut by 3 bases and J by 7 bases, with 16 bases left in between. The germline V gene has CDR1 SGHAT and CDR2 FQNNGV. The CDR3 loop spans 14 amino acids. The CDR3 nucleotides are TGTGCCAGCAGCTTTGGTCAGGGGTTAGGAGAGCAGTACTTC. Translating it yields CASSFGQGLGEQYF. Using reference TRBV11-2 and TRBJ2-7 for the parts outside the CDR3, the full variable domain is EAGVAQSPRYKIIEKRQSVAFWCNPISGHATLYWYQQILGQGPKLLIQFQNNGVVDDSQLPKDRFSAERLKGVDSTLKIQPAKLEDSAVYLCASSFGQGLGEQYFGPGTRLTVT.

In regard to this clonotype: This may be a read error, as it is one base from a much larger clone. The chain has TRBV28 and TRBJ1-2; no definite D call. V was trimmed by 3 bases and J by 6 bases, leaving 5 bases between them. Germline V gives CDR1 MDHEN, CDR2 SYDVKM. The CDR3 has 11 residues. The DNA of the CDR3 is TGTGCCAGCAGTTTCCCCCATGGCTACACCTTC. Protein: CASSFPHGYTF.

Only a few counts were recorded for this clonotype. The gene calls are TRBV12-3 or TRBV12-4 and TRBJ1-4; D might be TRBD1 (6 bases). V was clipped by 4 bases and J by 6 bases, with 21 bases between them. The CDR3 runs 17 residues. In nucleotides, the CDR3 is TGTGCCAGCAGTTCCTATCTGGGGGGGGACAAGCATGAAAAACTGTTTTTT. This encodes CASSSYLGGDKHEKLFF.